This T cell receptor beta chain emerged from a study of T-cell reconstitution after alpha-beta-depleted transplantation in children. Whole-study results and caveats: Surviving recipient cells, namely T cells and thymic progenitors, were the source of high day-60 TCRbeta diversity in some patients. The study reportedly traced alpha-beta T cells about two months after transplant to several hundred expanded graft clones. One year after transplant, T-cell counts and diversity came mostly from newly produced T cells.

Concerning this clonotype itself: The antigen is unknown.

Preparing the TCRbeta library involved the use of unique molecular identifiers. TCRdb re-analysed the PCR reads in MiXCR, keeping a single row per CDR3 protein. The table has under 450,000 distinct CDR3 sequences, 15% to 20% seen once. Germline CDR1 is SGDLS and CDR2 is YYNGEE. The CDR3 loop spans 18 amino acids. The J segment lost 2 bases and the V segment lost 2 bases, leaving 9 bases of the junction unmatched. This sample comprised PBMCs, mostly from graft donor cells, obtained 360 days after TCRalphabeta/CD19-depleted stem cell transplant. The sequence was collected from a boy under three years old who had a stem cell transplant for Wiskott-Aldrich syndrome, so the T cells may come from the graft donor. The chain links TRBV9 to TRBJ2-3; TRBD2 matches at 12 bases. The CDR3 reads CASSVRTSGNAATDTQYF. In nucleotides, the CDR3 is TGTGCCAGCAGCGTTAGGACTAGCGGGAACGCGGCCACAGATACGCAGTATTTT.